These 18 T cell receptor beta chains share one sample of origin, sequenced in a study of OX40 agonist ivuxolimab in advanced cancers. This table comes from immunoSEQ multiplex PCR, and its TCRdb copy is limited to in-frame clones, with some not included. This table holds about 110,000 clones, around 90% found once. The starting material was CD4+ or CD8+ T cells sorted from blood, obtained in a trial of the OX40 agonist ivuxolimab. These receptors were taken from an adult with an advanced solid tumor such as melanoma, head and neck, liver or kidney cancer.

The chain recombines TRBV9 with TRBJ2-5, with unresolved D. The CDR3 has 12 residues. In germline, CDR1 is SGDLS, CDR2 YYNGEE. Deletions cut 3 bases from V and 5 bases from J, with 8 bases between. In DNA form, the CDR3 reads TGTGCCAGCAGCGCACGTGGGGAGACCCAGTACTTC. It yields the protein CASSARGETQYF.

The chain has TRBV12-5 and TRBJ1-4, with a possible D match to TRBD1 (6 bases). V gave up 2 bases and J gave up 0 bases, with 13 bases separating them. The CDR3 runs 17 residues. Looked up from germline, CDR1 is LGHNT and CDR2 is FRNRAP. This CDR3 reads CASGLSGVGPTNEKLFF. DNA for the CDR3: TGTGCTAGTGGTTTGTCAGGGGTCGGGCCAACTAATGAAAAACTGTTTTTT.

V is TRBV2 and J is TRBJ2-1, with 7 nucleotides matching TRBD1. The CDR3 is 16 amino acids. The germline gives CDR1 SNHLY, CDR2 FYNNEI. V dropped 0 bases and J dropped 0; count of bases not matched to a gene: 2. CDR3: CASSEATGSSYNEQFF. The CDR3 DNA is TGTGCCAGCAGTGAAGCGACAGGGAGCTCCTACAATGAGCAGTTCTTC.

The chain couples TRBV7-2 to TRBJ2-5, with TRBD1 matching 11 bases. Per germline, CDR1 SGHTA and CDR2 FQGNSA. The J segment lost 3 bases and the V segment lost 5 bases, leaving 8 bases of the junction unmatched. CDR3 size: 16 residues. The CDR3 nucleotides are TGTGCCAGCAGCGTAGGACAGGGGGCTCCTAAAGAGACCCAGTACTTC. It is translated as CASSVGQGAPKETQYF.

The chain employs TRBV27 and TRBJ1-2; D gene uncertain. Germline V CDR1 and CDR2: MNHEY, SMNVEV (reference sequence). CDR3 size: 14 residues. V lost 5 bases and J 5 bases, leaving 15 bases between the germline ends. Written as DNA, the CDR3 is TGTGCCAGCAGTCCCAGCGGCGGATTGTATGGCTACACCTTC. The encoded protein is CASSPSGGLYGYTF.

The CDR3 loop is CASSADTYEQYF. The CDR3 coding sequence is TGTGCCAGCAGTGCGGACACTTACGAGCAGTACTTC. The chain links TRBV2 to TRBJ2-7; D is possibly TRBD1 (5 bases). Germline lookup yields CDR1 SNHLY and CDR2 FYNNEI. There are 12 residues in the CDR3. Trimming cost V 4 bases and J 4 bases, with 8 bases left between them.

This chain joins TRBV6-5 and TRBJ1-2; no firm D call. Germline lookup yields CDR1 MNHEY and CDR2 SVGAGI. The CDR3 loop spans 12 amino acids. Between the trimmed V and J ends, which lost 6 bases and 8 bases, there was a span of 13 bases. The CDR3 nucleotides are TGTGCCAGCAGGGAGGGTCTCTACGGCTACACCTTC. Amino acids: CASREGLYGYTF.

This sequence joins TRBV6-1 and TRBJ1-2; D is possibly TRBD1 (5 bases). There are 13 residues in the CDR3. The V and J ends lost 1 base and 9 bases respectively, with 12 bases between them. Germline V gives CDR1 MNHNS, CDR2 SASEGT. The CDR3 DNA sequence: TGTGCCAGCAGTGAAGGCGGGGGTGGGCGCTACACCTTC. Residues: CASSEGGGGRYTF.

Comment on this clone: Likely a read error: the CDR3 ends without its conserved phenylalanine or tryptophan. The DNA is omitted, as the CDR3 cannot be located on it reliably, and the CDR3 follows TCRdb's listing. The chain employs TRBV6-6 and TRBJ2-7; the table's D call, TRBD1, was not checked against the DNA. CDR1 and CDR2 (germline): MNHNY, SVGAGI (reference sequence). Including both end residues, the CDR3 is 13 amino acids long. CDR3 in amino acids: CASSPGTGALLRL.

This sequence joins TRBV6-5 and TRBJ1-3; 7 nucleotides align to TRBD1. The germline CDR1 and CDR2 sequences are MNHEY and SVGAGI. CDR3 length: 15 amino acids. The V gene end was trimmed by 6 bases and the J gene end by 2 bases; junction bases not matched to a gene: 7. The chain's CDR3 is CASRQDREPGNTIYF. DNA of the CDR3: TGTGCCAGCAGACAAGACAGGGAACCTGGAAACACCATATATTTT.

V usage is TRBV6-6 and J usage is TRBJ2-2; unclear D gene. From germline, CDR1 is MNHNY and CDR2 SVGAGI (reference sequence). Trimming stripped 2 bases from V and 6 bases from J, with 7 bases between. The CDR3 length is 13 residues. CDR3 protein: CASSYMIAGELFF. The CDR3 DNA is TGTGCCAGCAGTTACATGATCGCCGGGGAGCTGTTTTTT.

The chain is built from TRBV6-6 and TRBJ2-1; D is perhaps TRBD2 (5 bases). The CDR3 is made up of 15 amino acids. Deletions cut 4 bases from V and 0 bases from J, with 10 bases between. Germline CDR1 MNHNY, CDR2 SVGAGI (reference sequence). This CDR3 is CASSSGFSSYNEQFF. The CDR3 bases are TGTGCCAGCAGTTCGGGATTTAGCTCCTACAATGAGCAGTTCTTC.

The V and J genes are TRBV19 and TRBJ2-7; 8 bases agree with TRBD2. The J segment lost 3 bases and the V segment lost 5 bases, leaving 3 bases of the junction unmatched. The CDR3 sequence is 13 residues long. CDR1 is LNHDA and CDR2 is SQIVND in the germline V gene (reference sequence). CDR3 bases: TGTGCCAGTAGTTCCGGGACTAGCTACGAGCAGTACTTC. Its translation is CASSSGTSYEQYF. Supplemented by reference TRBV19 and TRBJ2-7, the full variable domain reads DGGITQSPKYLFRKEGQNVTLSCEQNLNHDAMYWYRQDPGQGLRLIYYSQIVNDFQKGDIAEGYSVSREKKESFPLTVTSAQKNPTAFYLCASSSGTSYEQYFGPGTRLTVT.

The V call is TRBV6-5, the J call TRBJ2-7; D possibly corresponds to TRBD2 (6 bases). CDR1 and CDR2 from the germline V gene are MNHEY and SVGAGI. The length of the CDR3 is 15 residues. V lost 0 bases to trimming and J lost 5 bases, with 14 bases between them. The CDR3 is CASSYSKGWRDEQYF. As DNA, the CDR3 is TGTGCCAGCAGTTACTCGAAAGGGTGGAGGGACGAGCAGTACTTC.

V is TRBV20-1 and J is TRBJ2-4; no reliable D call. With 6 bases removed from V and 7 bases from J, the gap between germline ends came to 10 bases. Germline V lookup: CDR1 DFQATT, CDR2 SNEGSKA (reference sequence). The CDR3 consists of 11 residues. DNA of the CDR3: TGCAGTGCCAAAGTATCGAACATTCAGTACTTC. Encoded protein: CSAKVSNIQYF.

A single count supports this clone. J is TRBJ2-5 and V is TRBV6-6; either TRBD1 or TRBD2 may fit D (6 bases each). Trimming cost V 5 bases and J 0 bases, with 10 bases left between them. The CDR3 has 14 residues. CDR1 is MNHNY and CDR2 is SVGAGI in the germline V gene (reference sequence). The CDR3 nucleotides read TGTGCCAGCAGTAAAGGGGGGAACCAAGAGACCCAGTACTTC. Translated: CASSKGGNQETQYF.

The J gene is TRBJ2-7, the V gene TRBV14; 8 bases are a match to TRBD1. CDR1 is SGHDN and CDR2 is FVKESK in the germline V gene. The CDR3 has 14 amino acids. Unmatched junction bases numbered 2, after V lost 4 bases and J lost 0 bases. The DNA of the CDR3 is TGTGCCAGCAGCCCGGACAGGGTCTCCTACGAGCAGTACTTC. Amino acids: CASSPDRVSYEQYF.

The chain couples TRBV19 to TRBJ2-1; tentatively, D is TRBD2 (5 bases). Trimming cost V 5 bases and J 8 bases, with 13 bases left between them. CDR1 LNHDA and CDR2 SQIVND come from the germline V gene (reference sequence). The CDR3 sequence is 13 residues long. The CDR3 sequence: CASSRVGGDEQFF. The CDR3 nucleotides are TGTGCCAGTAGTCGGGTAGGAGGCGATGAGCAGTTCTTC.